This TCR beta chain was identified during a study of blood T cell repertoires in COVID-19. Whole-study context: Sites in the United States, Italy and Spain provided acute and convalescent COVID-19 samples.

Original processing notes: Reference gene primer amplification in the assay estimated nucleated cell counts. Here immunoSEQ multiplex PCR was the method, and the copy in TCRdb shows in-frame clones only, minus some. V, J and clone size are those of that table, while D and trimming were read from the DNA. The table has 150,000 to 200,000 clones, more than 75% seen once. Residents of about two dozen US areas, aged about 18 to 95 years, made up the participants. Categorization into cohorts depended on clinical history that participants reported. The sequence derives from a human donor with acute COVID-19. The donor label of this sample is uncertain. Sequenced: PBMCs or T cells enriched from blood (not recorded which).

Here the CDR3 reads CASSTGVKEKLFF. DNA for the CDR3: TGCGCCAGCAGTACAGGGGTCAAGGAAAAACTGTTTTTT. The chain employs TRBV5-1 and TRBJ1-4; 7 nucleotides line up with TRBD1. Germline-derived CDR1 and CDR2 are SGHRS and YFSETQ. Trimming took 5 bases from V and 8 from J; bases not matched to a gene: 6. The CDR3 is made up of 13 amino acids.